A selection of T cell receptor beta chains follows, all from one sample in a study of cytomegalovirus exposure and HLA in healthy donors. The table came from immunoSEQ multiplex PCR; TCRdb's copy has only in-frame clones and leaves some out. The sample consists of 100,000 to 150,000 clones, roughly 80% of them appearing once. Sequenced: PBMCs. Source of these receptors: a man between 18 and 29 years old in good health and CMV-seropositive. Both conserved end residues are part of each CDR3. Fields, in order: clone size, J gene, V gene, D gene, CDR3 protein, CDR3 DNA. A D gene is named only where the DNA matches it firmly. Some rows mark clone size as missing; the rest say once, few, many or name a class of expanded clone.

>.|TRBJ2-5|TRBV9|TRBD2
CASSPRGTSGKETQYF
TGTGCCAGCAGCCCACGCGGGACCAGCGGGAAAGAGACCCAGTACTTC
>once|TRBJ2-1|TRBV5-1|.
CASSWPDREGYNEQFF
TGCGCCAGCAGCTGGCCGGACAGGGAGGGCTACAATGAGCAGTTCTTC
>.|TRBJ2-1|TRBV9|TRBD2
CASSVVAGGNNEQFF
TGTGCCAGCAGCGTAGTAGCGGGGGGGAACAATGAGCAGTTCTTC
>.|TRBJ2-7|TRBV27|TRBD1
CASRTGDGYEQYF
TGTGCCAGCCGGACAGGGGATGGTTACGAGCAGTACTTC
>.|TRBJ2-3|TRBV14|.
CASSPRSGSTDTQYF
TGTGCCAGCAGTCCCCGGAGCGGTAGCACAGATACGCAGTATTTT
>.|TRBJ2-7|TRBV6-6|.
CASSPDYGSYEQYF
TGTGCCAGCAGTCCCGACTATGGGAGCTACGAGCAGTACTTC
>.|TRBJ1-5|TRBV15|.
CATSRGDTVGPPQHF
TGTGCCACCAGCAGGGGGGACACTGTTGGTCCGCCCCAGCATTTT
>.|TRBJ2-7|TRBV19|TRBD1
CASSWPTGGSYEQYF
TGTGCCAGTAGTTGGCCAACAGGGGGCTCCTACGAGCAGTACTTC
>.|TRBJ1-2|TRBV4-1|.
CASSQEGEFSYGYTF
TGCGCCAGCAGCCAAGAAGGGGAATTTAGCTATGGCTACACCTTC
>few|TRBJ1-3|TRBV10-1|.
CASSEGTFDSGNTIYF
TGCGCCAGCAGTGAGGGGACTTTCGACTCTGGAAACACCATATATTTT
>.|TRBJ2-7|TRBV2|.
CASSESSPYDEQYF
TGTGCCAGCAGTGAGTCTAGCCCATATGACGAGCAGTACTTC
>.|TRBJ1-3|TRBV5-6|TRBD1
CASSLWTGSIYF
TGTGCCAGCAGCTTATGGACAGGGTCCATATATTTT